In this sample, the clone carrying this TCR beta chain turned up once. Trimming shortened V by 5 bases and J by 6 bases, and 5 bases separated the two germline ends. The V gene's germline CDR1 is MNHEY and CDR2 SVGAGI. The CDR3 has 11 amino acids. Before the COVID-19 pandemic, during about 2011-2019, CD4+ T cells were taken from unexposed donors. This table comes from immunoSEQ multiplex PCR, and its TCRdb copy is limited to in-frame clones, with some not included. The sample lists 65,000 or so clones; about 90% were seen once. This record belongs to a study of CD4 T cells in relation to SARS-CoV-2 and coronaviruses.

The sample comprised memory CD4+ T cells from PBMCs. This chain links TRBV6-5 with TRBJ2-1, with D possibly TRBD2 on 5 matching bases. The receptor was isolated from a human donor in good health. In DNA, the CDR3 is TGTGCCAGCAGTCGGGGCAATGAGCAGTTCTTC. Translation: CASSRGNEQFF.